The T cell receptor (beta chain) under discussion was sequenced for a study of T cell changes during pregnancy in multiple sclerosis. Germline CDR1 is SEHNR and CDR2 is FQNEAQ (reference sequence). V dropped 6 bases and J dropped 4; count of bases not matched to a gene: 12. CDR3 length equals 17 residues. Repertoires were generated with immunoSEQ multiplex PCR, while TCRdb's copy carries only in-frame clones and drops some. This repertoire shows about 100,000 clones, about 94% found once; its top ten account for more than 0.8%. Specimen: peripheral blood, collected before pregnancy. The sequence was obtained from a female donor with multiple sclerosis, enrolled in a pregnancy study. The chain is built from TRBV7-9 and TRBJ2-1; 10 nucleotides agree with TRBD2. The CDR3 region is CASRVDRWTSGYNEQFF. The CDR3 DNA reads TGTGCCAGCAGAGTAGACCGGTGGACTAGCGGATACAATGAGCAGTTCTTC.